Sequencing of this T cell receptor (beta chain) was carried out in a study of T cells in Graves' hyperthyroidism and ophthalmopathy. Study observations and caveats: Most clonotypes that expanded in the thyroid above 0.001 also showed up in blood.

Researchers amplified the TCR beta CDR3 regions from RNA transcripts. The TCR CDR3 first-round RT-PCR relied on the HTBI primer set. Via MiXCR, TCRdb re-called the multiplex PCR reads, giving one row per CDR3 protein. Among about 380,000 distinct CDR3 sequences listed, about 15% were seen once. The junction had 8 bases not matched to a gene; V was cut back by 10 bases and J by 3 bases. The CDR3 extends over 15 amino acids. Per the germline V gene, CDR1 is LNHDA and CDR2 is SQIVND (reference sequence). It was considered stable Graves' hyperthyroidism when ophthalmopathy did not progress within 18 months. This clonotype was counted between two and nine times. Its antigen is not known.

The chain carries TRBV19 and TRBJ2-3; 12 bases align to TRBD2. The receptor's source is an older woman with Graves' hyperthyroidism. The sample taken for sequencing was blood. CDR3 nucleotides: TGTGCCACCGCGGAGACTAGCGGGAGAACAGATACGCAGTATTTT. As protein: CATAETSGRTDTQYF.